These T cell receptor beta chains were read from a single sample in a study of cytomegalovirus exposure and HLA in healthy donors. TCRdb keeps only in-frame clones here, not all; method: immunoSEQ multiplex PCR. Of 140,000 to 150,000 clones listed, over 80% are singletons. Input material: PBMCs. These receptors all stem from a man younger than 30 in good health and CMV-seropositive. CDR3s include the opening cysteine and the closing phenylalanine or tryptophan. Fields, in order: J gene, V gene, clone size, D gene, CDR3 DNA, CDR3 protein. The D gene is left open where the match is weak. Clone size is given for some rows only: seen once, a few or many times, or a class if the clone is expanded.

TRBJ2-3 | TRBV5-4 | NA | TRBD2 | TGTGCCAGCAGCCCTGGGACTAGCGGGCGCACAGATACGCAGTATTTT | CASSPGTSGRTDTQYF
TRBJ2-2 | TRBV6-5 | NA | TRBD1 | TGTGCCAGCAGAGGCAGGGGGCGGACCGGGGAGCTGTTTTTT | CASRGRGRTGELFF
TRBJ2-7 | TRBV28 | NA | TRBD1 | TGTGCCAGCAGTTTAGGTAGGACAGGGCCCTACGAGCAGTACTTC | CASSLGRTGPYEQYF
TRBJ2-3 | TRBV29-1 | NA | NA | TGCAGCGTTGAAGACCTAGTCAGCACAGATACGCAGTATTTT | CSVEDLVSTDTQYF
TRBJ1-5 | TRBV18 | NA | NA | TGTGCCAGCTCCGGGAGTAATCAGCCCCAGCATTTT | CASSGSNQPQHF
TRBJ2-1 | TRBV18 | NA | TRBD2 | TGTGCCAGCTCACCCCCGGGACTAGCGGGGGGAATTTATGAGCAGTTCTTC | CASSPPGLAGGIYEQFF
TRBJ1-5 | TRBV2 | NA | NA | TGTGCCAGCAGTGAATGGGGGACAATCAATCAGCCCCAGCATTTT | CASSEWGTINQPQHF
TRBJ1-2 | TRBV7-8 | NA | NA | TGTGCCAGCAGCCGCAGTTCCGGGAACTATGGCTACACCTTC | CASSRSSGNYGYTF
TRBJ2-1 | TRBV10-3 | NA | TRBD1 | TGTGCCACAGAACAGGGGGCCTTGGGGTACAATGAGCAGTTCTTC | CATEQGALGYNEQFF
TRBJ1-2 | TRBV7-9 | NA | NA | TGTGCCAGCAGCGCGTTGAGAGGGATTGGCTACACCTTC | CASSALRGIGYTF
TRBJ2-7 | TRBV6-1 | NA | NA | TGTGCCAGCTCCGTGGGGGAGGTAAGCGAGCAGTACTTC | CASSVGEVSEQYF
TRBJ1-2 | TRBV4-1 | few | TRBD1 | TGCGCCAGCAGCCCTGGACAGGGTAACTATGGCTACACCTTC | CASSPGQGNYGYTF
TRBJ2-7 | TRBV27 | NA | TRBD2 | TGTGCCAGCGGGGCCCTTGGGGGGGAAAACTACGAGCAGTACTTC | CASGALGGENYEQYF
TRBJ1-5 | TRBV2 | few | TRBD1 | TGTGCCAGCAGTGAAGAGGGGGCCCGCAATCAGCCCCAGCATTTT | CASSEEGARNQPQHF
TRBJ1-1 | TRBV5-1 | NA | NA | TGCGCCAGCAGCTTTAAACCTCACAAGGCCGGGGATATCTTCCCAAAAGAGGCTTTCTTT | CASSFKPHKAGDIFPKEAFF
TRBJ2-7 | TRBV6-5 | NA | TRBD1 | TGTGCCAGCAGACTCGGACAGGGGGCTTACGAGCAGTACTTC | CASRLGQGAYEQYF
TRBJ1-5 | TRBV27 | few | NA | TGTGCCAGCAGTTTAGGGAGTCGTCAGCCCCAGCATTTT | CASSLGSRQPQHF
TRBJ2-3 | TRBV28 | NA | NA | TGTGCCAGCAGGTGGGGCGGAAATACGCAGTATTTT | CASRWGGNTQYF
TRBJ1-1 | TRBV7-9 | NA | NA | TGTGCCAGCAGCCGAGCTCCAGGGAACACTGAAGCTTTCTTT | CASSRAPGNTEAFF
TRBJ2-7 | TRBV18 | few | NA | TGTGCCAGCTCACCACGGCAGGAAGAGCAGTACTTC | CASSPRQEEQYF
TRBJ1-3 | TRBV9 | NA | TRBD1 | TGTGCCAGCAGCGTTGCGGGACAGGTCAACTCTGGAAACACCATATATTTT | CASSVAGQVNSGNTIYF
TRBJ2-1 | TRBV7-2 | NA | NA | TGTGCCAGCAGCTTATCTCTGAGACAGACCTACAATGAGCAGTTCTTC | CASSLSLRQTYNEQFF
TRBJ1-5 | TRBV5-5 | NA | NA | TGTGCCAGCAGCTTGGAGGGCAGGGTTCTTAGCAATCAGCCCCAGCATTTT | CASSLEGRVLSNQPQHF
TRBJ1-2 | TRBV6-6 | once | NA | TGTGCCAGCAGTTACCGACAGACTAACTATGGCTACACCTTC | CASSYRQTNYGYTF
TRBJ1-1 | TRBV6-5 | NA | TRBD1 | TGTGCCAGCAGTTACTCAGGGGGCGCGAAGGCTGAAGCTTTCTTT | CASSYSGGAKAEAFF
TRBJ2-1 | TRBV2 | once | TRBD2 | TGTGCCAGCAGTGGAGGAGCGGGGGGCGATGAGCAGTTCTTC | CASSGGAGGDEQFF
TRBJ2-1 | TRBV15 | NA | NA | TGTGCCACCAGCAGAGATATTGGAGTAGTGGGTTATTCCTACAATGAGCAGTTCTTC | CATSRDIGVVGYSYNEQFF
TRBJ1-1 | TRBV4-1 | NA | NA | TGCGCCAGCTCCCGGGGATTGCACACTGAAGCTTTCTTT | CASSRGLHTEAFF